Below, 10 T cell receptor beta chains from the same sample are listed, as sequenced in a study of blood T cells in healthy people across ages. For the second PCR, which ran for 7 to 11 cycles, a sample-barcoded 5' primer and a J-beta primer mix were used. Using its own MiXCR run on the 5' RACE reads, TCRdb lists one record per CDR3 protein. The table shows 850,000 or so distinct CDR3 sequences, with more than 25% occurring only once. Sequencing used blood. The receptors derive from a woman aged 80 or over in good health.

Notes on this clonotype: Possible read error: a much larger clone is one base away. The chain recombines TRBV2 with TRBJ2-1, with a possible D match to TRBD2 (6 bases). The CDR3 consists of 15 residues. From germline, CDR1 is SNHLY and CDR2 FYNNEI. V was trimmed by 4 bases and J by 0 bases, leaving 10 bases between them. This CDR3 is CASSGIAASYNEQFF. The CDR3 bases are TGTGCCAGCAGTGGGATAGCGGCCTCCTACAATGAGCAGTTCTTC. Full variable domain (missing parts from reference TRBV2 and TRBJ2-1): EPEVTQTPSHQVTQMGQEVILRCVPISNHLYFYWYRQILGQKVEFLVSFYNNEISEKSEIFDDQFSVERPDGSNFTLKIRSTKLEDSAMYFCASSGIAASYNEQFFGPGTRLTVL.

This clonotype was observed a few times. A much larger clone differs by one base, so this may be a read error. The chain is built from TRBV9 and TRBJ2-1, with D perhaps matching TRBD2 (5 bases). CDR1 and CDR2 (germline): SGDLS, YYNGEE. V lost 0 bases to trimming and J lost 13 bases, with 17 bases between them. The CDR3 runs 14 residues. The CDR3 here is CASSVVEGSETQFF. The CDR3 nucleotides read TGTGCCAGCAGCGTAGTTGAGGGCTCGGAGACCCAGTTCTTC.

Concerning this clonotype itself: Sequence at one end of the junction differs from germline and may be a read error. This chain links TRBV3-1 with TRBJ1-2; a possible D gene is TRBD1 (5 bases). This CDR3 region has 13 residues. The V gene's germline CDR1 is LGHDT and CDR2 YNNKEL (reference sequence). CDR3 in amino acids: CVSSQSGTGGYTF. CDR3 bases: TGTGTCAGCAGCCAGTCAGGGACGGGGGGCTACACCTTC.

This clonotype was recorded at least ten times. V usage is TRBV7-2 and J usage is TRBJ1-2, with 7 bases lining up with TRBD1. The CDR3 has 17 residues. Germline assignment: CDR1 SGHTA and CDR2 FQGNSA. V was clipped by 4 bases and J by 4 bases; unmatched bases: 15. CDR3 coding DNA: TGTGCCAGCAGCTCCCGGGGGGCTGGCAGGGGGTCCTATGGCTACACCTTC. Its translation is CASSSRGAGRGSYGYTF.

For the CDR3, the DNA is TGCAGTGCTACCGAGAGCGGGAGCTCCTACAATGAGCAGTACTTC. It encodes CSATESGSSYNEQYF. V and J are TRBV20-1 and TRBJ2-1; 8 bases align to TRBD2. Judging by the DNA end, TRBJ2-7 fits better; the J call may be wrong. This CDR3 has 15 amino acids. Germline lookup yields CDR1 DFQATT and CDR2 SNEGSKA (reference sequence).

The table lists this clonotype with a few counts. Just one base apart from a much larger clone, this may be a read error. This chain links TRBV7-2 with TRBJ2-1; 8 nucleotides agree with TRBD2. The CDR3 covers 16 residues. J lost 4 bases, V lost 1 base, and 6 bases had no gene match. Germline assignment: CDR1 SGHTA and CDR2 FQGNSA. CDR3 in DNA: TGTGCCAGCAGCTTAGGACGCGGGGGGCGGTACAATGAGCAGTTCTTC. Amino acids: CASSLGRGGRYNEQFF.

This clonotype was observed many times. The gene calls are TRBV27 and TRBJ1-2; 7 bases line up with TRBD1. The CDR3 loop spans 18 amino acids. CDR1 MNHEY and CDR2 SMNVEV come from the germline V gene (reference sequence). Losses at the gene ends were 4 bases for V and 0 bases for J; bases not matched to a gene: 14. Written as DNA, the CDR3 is TGTGCCAGCAGTTCGCGCGCCGGACAGGTGGGAGCTAACTATGGCTACACCTTC. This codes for CASSSRAGQVGANYGYTF.

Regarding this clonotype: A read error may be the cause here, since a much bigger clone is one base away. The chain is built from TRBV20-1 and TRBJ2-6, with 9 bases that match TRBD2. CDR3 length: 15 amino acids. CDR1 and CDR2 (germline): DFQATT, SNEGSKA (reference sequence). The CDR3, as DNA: TGCAGTGCTAGAATAGCGGGGGCCCCGGCCAACGTCCGGACTTTC. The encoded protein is CSARIAGAPANVRTF.

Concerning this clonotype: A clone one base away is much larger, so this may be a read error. The CDR3 nucleotides read TGTGCCAGCAGCCGTACTCTGGTGGGGGTCACAGATACGCAGTATTTT. Translation gives CASSRTLVGVTDTQYF. The J gene is TRBJ2-3, the V gene TRBV12-3 or TRBV12-4; D possibly matches TRBD1 or TRBD2 (5 bases each). Trimming removed 6 bases at V and 2 bases at J, with 18 bases between. This CDR3 has 16 amino acids.

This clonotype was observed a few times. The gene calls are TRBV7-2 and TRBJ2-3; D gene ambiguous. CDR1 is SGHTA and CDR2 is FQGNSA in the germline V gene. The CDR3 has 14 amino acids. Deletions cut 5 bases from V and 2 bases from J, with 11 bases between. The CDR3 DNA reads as TGTGCCAGCAGCCCCCCCCCTATCACAGATACGCAGTATTTT. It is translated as CASSPPPITDTQYF.